This T cell receptor beta chain was profiled in a study of blood T cell repertoires in COVID-19 (dated by TCRdb to about 2020). Study-wide context: Collaborator samples came from the United States, Italy and Spain and covered acute and convalescent phases of COVID-19. The material from the prospective study consisted of cDNA or gDNA derived from T cells, B-cell-depleted T cells, or PBMCs. The dataset comprised deeply sampled blood TCRbeta repertoires from subjects exposed to, actively infected with, or recovered from COVID-19. The repertoires were made available in a free public database intended to serve as a resource for research on the immune response to SARS-CoV-2. Samples came from the ongoing ImmuneRACE study (first 160 participants) plus 1,254 subjects from 6 global collaborators. A de-identified subject ID, COVID-19 status, age in years and sex were almost always included in the sample metadata. Where available, HLA class I and class II types were taken from metadata supplied by the sample provider and were not determined by assay-based typing. What the authors observed across the whole study: The amount of clinical and demographic metadata varied by source and participant and was provided uncurated.

Each collaborating institution followed its own protocols to collect whole blood in K2EDTA tubes. For TCRbeta analysis, collaborators shipped samples as frozen whole blood, isolated PBMCs, or DNA extracted from either of those sample types. TCRbeta CDR3 regions were amplified from genomic DNA by means of the immunoSEQ Assay, a bias-controlled multiplex PCR. On the study's bioinformatics: The number of nucleated cells in each sample was estimated by amplification of reference gene primers within the assay. To quantify the absolute abundance of each unique TCRbeta CDR3 rearrangement, sequence reads were collapsed and filtered. Productive Simpson clonality was computed per sample as the square root of Simpson's diversity index over productive rearrangements. Not all clones reach the TCRdb copy of this immuneACCESS table, which keeps in-frame sequences only. Checked studies attribute under half of the gap to unresolved V genes and leave the rest unexplained. For V, J and clone size, that table is used; D and trimming come from the DNA. Counted in this sample were more than 95,000 clones; around 81% of them appeared once. The ten top clones hold over 9% of the sample.

Its CDR3 holds 15 amino acids, cysteine through phenylalanine. Only CDR3 DNA remains: 45 bases, in frame from the first base. V is cut back by 3 bases and J by 0 bases, with 3 bases in the junction unmatched. CDR1 and CDR2 were assigned from the germline V gene as SGHDT and YYEEEE. This clone came up a few times. The clone's antigen remains unknown. Base-call qualities are not available, and no considerably larger clone is one nucleotide away. The sample was peripheral blood. The chain was built from TRBV5-6 and TRBJ2-7; 10 middle bases align to TRBD1. The origin of this receptor is a woman between 65 and 79 years old with acute or convalescent COVID-19. The CDR3 in this case is CASSWTGGYSYEQYF. The DNA is TGTGCCAGCAGCTGGACAGGGGGATACTCCTACGAGCAGTACTTC.